These T cell receptor beta chains were read from a single sample in a study of identical twins. One entry per CDR3 protein results from TCRdb running MiXCR on the 5' RACE reads. This table has 250,000 or so distinct CDR3 sequences, approximately 8.3% appearing once. The same sample was also used in a study of yellow fever vaccine responses in identical twins.

The material sequenced was CD8+ T cells sorted from blood. These receptors were collected from a woman between 18 and 29 years old in good health. The CDR3 runs from the conserved cysteine through the conserved F or W. Each record gives: J gene, V gene, CDR3 protein.

J gene: TRBJ2-3
V gene: TRBV27
CDR3 protein: CASSPSYPTLTDTQYF

J gene: TRBJ2-3
V gene: TRBV20-1
CDR3 protein: CSATLGLAGGGVDTQYF

J gene: TRBJ1-1
V gene: TRBV20-1
CDR3 protein: CSARGMGTEEAFF

J gene: TRBJ1-5
V gene: TRBV3-1
CDR3 protein: CASSPPGNKGPQPQHF

J gene: TRBJ2-1
V gene: TRBV29-1
CDR3 protein: CSGGLAGGNNEQFF

J gene: TRBJ2-1
V gene: TRBV20-1
CDR3 protein: CSARPFLGLASDEQFF

J gene: TRBJ2-1
V gene: TRBV3-1
CDR3 protein: CASTARPGQGWNEQFF

J gene: TRBJ2-1
V gene: TRBV12-3/TRBV12-4
CDR3 protein: CASRIAGGLDEQFF

J gene: TRBJ2-7
V gene: TRBV20-1
CDR3 protein: CSARQWGSYEQYF

J gene: TRBJ2-7
V gene: TRBV20-1
CDR3 protein: CSARSLAGVPYEQYF

J gene: TRBJ2-3
V gene: TRBV11-2
CDR3 protein: CASSPLAHVNTDTQYF

J gene: TRBJ1-6
V gene: TRBV12-3/TRBV12-4
CDR3 protein: CASSLSLQGPESPLHF

J gene: TRBJ2-1
V gene: TRBV7-2
CDR3 protein: CASSPPSVADYNEQFF

J gene: TRBJ2-7
V gene: TRBV21-1
CDR3 protein: CASSTSSGKGQRCYEQYF

J gene: TRBJ2-7
V gene: TRBV12-3/TRBV12-4
CDR3 protein: CASSLFGQASYEQYF

J gene: TRBJ2-1
V gene: TRBV27
CDR3 protein: CASSLGGLAGGQQFF

J gene: TRBJ2-3
V gene: TRBV7-3
CDR3 protein: CASSLTGYTDTQYF

J gene: TRBJ2-1
V gene: TRBV29-1
CDR3 protein: CSVRAIRGDEQFF

J gene: TRBJ1-4
V gene: TRBV27
CDR3 protein: CASSSSNEKLFF

J gene: TRBJ2-7
V gene: TRBV29-1
CDR3 protein: CSVDRADSYEQYF

J gene: TRBJ2-1
V gene: TRBV20-1
CDR3 protein: CSARDVTSEYNEQFF

J gene: TRBJ1-4
V gene: TRBV15
CDR3 protein: CATSLWTSDEKLFF

J gene: TRBJ2-3
V gene: TRBV6-1
CDR3 protein: CASSWDRFTDTQYF

J gene: TRBJ2-1
V gene: TRBV6-1
CDR3 protein: CASSGAGGSYNEQFF

J gene: TRBJ2-1
V gene: TRBV7-3
CDR3 protein: CASSPSEPPRTSGSHPGNEQFF

J gene: TRBJ2-3
V gene: TRBV28
CDR3 protein: CASGTGNDADTQYF

J gene: TRBJ2-1
V gene: TRBV28
CDR3 protein: CATSSVMGPDEQFF

J gene: TRBJ1-2
V gene: TRBV12-3/TRBV12-4
CDR3 protein: CASTPGQEIYGYTF